Shown below are 29 T cell receptor beta chains from a single sample sequenced in a study of response to subunit inactivated influenza vaccine. TCRdb reprocessed the RT-PCR reads with MiXCR, giving one entry per CDR3 protein. The sample holds 800,000 to 1,000,000 distinct CDR3 sequences, approximately 21% seen once. The input for sequencing was PBMCs from blood, taken more than 4 days after vaccination. The source is a man aged 50-60 years who received an inactivated influenza vaccine.

This chain joins TRBV20-1 and TRBJ2-1; D unclear. CDR3 size: 13 residues. V lost 5 bases and J 0 bases, leaving 8 bases between the germline ends. Germline-derived CDR1 and CDR2 are DFQATT and SNEGSKA (reference sequence). CDR3: CSAGSNSYNEQFF. As DNA, the CDR3 is TGCAGTGCTGGTTCAAACTCCTACAATGAGCAGTTCTTC.

Worth noting for this clonotype: The conserved final phenylalanine or tryptophan is absent from the CDR3, which likely points to a read error. This sequence joins TRBV2 and TRBJ1-1, with D possibly being TRBD1 (5 bases). The CDR3 runs to 15 residues. V was pared by 1 base and J by 1 base, with 10 bases between. The germline CDR1 and CDR2 sequences are SNHLY and FYNNEI. CDR3 coding DNA: TGTGCCAGCAGTGAAGGGGGCCGGAGGAACACTGAAGCTTTCTAT. Translating gives CASSEGGRRNTEAFY.

This clonotype was seen at least ten times. The rearrangement links TRBV12-3 or TRBV12-4 to TRBJ1-1; D remains unclear. This CDR3 has 15 residues. Trimming removed 3 bases at V and 1 base at J, with 12 bases between. This chain's CDR3 is CASSFSGQRNTEAFF. CDR3 nucleotide sequence: TGTGCCAGCAGTTTCTCAGGTCAGAGGAACACTGAAGCTTTCTTT.

The table lists this clonotype with a few counts. The chain recombines TRBV27 with TRBJ1-2; D is unclear. CDR1 and CDR2 (germline): MNHEY, SMNVEV (reference sequence). The germline V and J ends were trimmed by 6 bases and 1 base, with 12 bases remaining between them. This CDR3 region has 14 residues. CDR3 coding DNA: TGTGCCAGCAGCCCCTGGGCGGATAACTATGGCTACACCTTC. Protein product: CASSPWADNYGYTF.

The rearrangement links TRBV5-8 to TRBJ2-3, with D possibly matching TRBD2 (7 bases). With 2 bases removed from V and 3 bases from J, the gap between germline ends came to 13 bases. The germline V gene has CDR1 SGHTS and CDR2 YDEGEE. The CDR3 runs 15 residues. CDR3 sequence reads: CASSFVRGATDTQYF. The CDR3 bases are TGTGCCAGCAGCTTTGTCCGGGGGGCTACAGATACGCAGTATTTT.

The chain joins TRBV7-8 to TRBJ2-6; 8 bases are shared with TRBD1. Germline CDR1 reads SGHVS; CDR2 reads FQNEAQ. Trimming removed 5 bases from V and 3 bases from J; junction bases left unmatched: 9. The CDR3 length is 17 residues. Written as DNA, the CDR3 is TGTGCCAGCAGCACCCGGACAGGGACTGGTGGGGCCAACGTCCTGACTTTC. Amino acid sequence: CASSTRTGTGGANVLTF.

This clonotype was seen more than once but under ten times. The chain couples TRBV28 to TRBJ2-7; TRBD2 matches at 13 bases. V lost 1 base to trimming and J lost 2 bases; unmatched junction nucleotides: 2. The CDR3 is 16 amino acids. Germline CDR1 and CDR2: MDHEN and SYDVKM. CDR3 in amino acids: CASSLSGLAGAYEQYF. The CDR3 DNA follows: TGTGCCAGCAGTTTATCAGGACTAGCGGGAGCCTACGAGCAGTACTTC.

This clonotype appeared a few times. The V gene is TRBV20-1, the J gene TRBJ2-1; D is undetermined. V dropped 5 bases and J dropped 4 bases, with 12 bases sitting between them. The CDR3 sequence is 13 residues long. From germline, CDR1 is DFQATT and CDR2 SNEGSKA (reference sequence). The CDR3 sequence: CSAVNAVYNEQFF. CDR3 nucleotides: TGCAGTGCTGTAAATGCGGTTTACAATGAGCAGTTCTTC.

This clonotype was recorded a few times. A read error may produce the germline difference seen at one junction end. The V gene is TRBV30, the J gene TRBJ1-5, with no clear D. The CDR3 loop spans 13 amino acids. The germline CDR1 and CDR2 sequences are GTSNPN and SVGIG (reference sequence). The CDR3 region is CAWSLSSYQPQHF. For the CDR3, the DNA is TGTGCCTGGAGTTTAAGTAGCTATCAGCCCCAGCATTTT.

CDR3 loop: CASNVAGPTDTQYF. The CDR3 bases are TGTGCCAGCAACGTTGCGGGGCCCACAGATACGCAGTATTTT. The chain is built from TRBV6-2 or TRBV6-3 and TRBJ2-3, with TRBD2 as a possible D gene (6 bases). CDR1 and CDR2 (germline): MNHEY, SVGEGT. The CDR3 runs to 14 residues. V lost 7 bases and J lost 2, with 13 bases in between.

Points on this clonotype: The conserved final phenylalanine or tryptophan is absent from the CDR3, which likely points to a read error. The chain joins TRBV6-6 to TRBJ2-3; no clear D. This CDR3 region has 11 residues. Germline V gene lookup returns CDR1 MNHNY and CDR2 SVGAGI (reference sequence). With 4 bases removed from V and 7 bases from J, the gap between germline ends came to 6 bases. CDR3 nucleotides: TGTGCCAGCAGTTCGGATTATACGCAGTATATT. Protein: CASSSDYTQYI.

This chain uses TRBV12-3 or TRBV12-4 with TRBJ1-3, with D maybe TRBD1 (6 bases). V was trimmed by 5 bases and J by 0 bases, leaving 11 bases between them. The CDR3 spans 15 residues. The CDR3 region is CASSLGTISGNTIYF. The CDR3, as DNA: TGTGCCAGCAGTCTAGGGACAATCTCTGGAAACACCATATATTTT.

This clonotype turned up a few times. The chain links TRBV20-1 to TRBJ2-3, with TRBD2 matching 10 bases. V lost 0 bases, J lost 4 bases, and 7 bases stayed unmatched. The V gene's germline CDR1 is DFQATT and CDR2 SNEGSKA (reference sequence). The length of the CDR3 is 16 residues. CDR3 protein: CSARDAIAGGADTQYF. The CDR3 coding sequence is TGCAGTGCTAGAGATGCGATAGCGGGAGGTGCAGATACGCAGTATTTT.

This sequence joins TRBV5-1 and TRBJ2-3, with 9 bases lining up with TRBD2. V lost 4 bases to trimming and J lost 1 base; unmatched junction nucleotides: 4. CDR3 size: 15 residues. Per the germline V gene, CDR1 is SGHRS and CDR2 is YFSETQ. The CDR3 DNA follows: TGCGCCAGCAGCGCGACTAGCGGCCGCACAGATACGCAGTATTTT. Amino acids: CASSATSGRTDTQYF.

The chain is built from TRBV15 and TRBJ2-7; 11 positions match TRBD2. V trimming: 5 bases; J trimming: 6 bases; junction bases outside the gene matches: 12. This CDR3 region has 16 residues. Germline CDR1 is LNHNV and CDR2 is YYDKDF (reference sequence). CDR3 sequence reads: CATSQGASGRYFEQYF. The CDR3 DNA is TGTGCCACCAGCCAGGGGGCTAGCGGGAGGTATTTCGAGCAGTACTTC.

With regard to this clonotype: Just one base apart from a much larger clone, this may be a read error. V is TRBV9 and J is TRBJ2-7; tentative D call: TRBD2 (6 bases). This CDR3 region has 14 residues. CDR1 and CDR2 from the germline V gene are SGDLS and YYNGEE. The DNA for the CDR3 is TGTGCCAGCAGCGTAGCCGGGGGATCCTTCGAGCAGTACTTC. Protein product: CASSVAGGSFEQYF.

This sequence joins TRBV6-4 and TRBJ1-5, with D maybe TRBD1 (6 bases). Trimming removed 5 bases from V and 0 bases from J, with 11 bases in between. The germline gives CDR1 MRHNA, CDR2 SNTAGT. There are 15 residues in the CDR3. This CDR3 reads CASSRGHHSNQPQHF. DNA for the CDR3: TGTGCCAGCAGTCGGGGACACCATAGCAATCAGCCCCAGCATTTT.

The chain carries TRBV20-1 and TRBJ2-1; 11 bases match TRBD2. Germline V CDR1 and CDR2: DFQATT, SNEGSKA (reference sequence). V dropped 0 bases and J dropped 4; count of bases not matched to a gene: 5. The CDR3 has 16 amino acids. The CDR3, as DNA: TGCAGTGCTAGAGACCCTTCTAGCGGGGGGTACAATGAGCAGTTCTTC. Protein sequence: CSARDPSSGGYNEQFF.

This clonotype was detected a few times. V is TRBV4-2 and J is TRBJ2-7; TRBD2 is a possible D gene (6 bases). V lost 2 bases and J lost 4, with 15 bases in between. Germline CDR1 LGHNA, CDR2 YNFKEQ. The CDR3 runs 15 residues. As DNA, the CDR3 is TGTGCCAGCAGCCAAAGTGCGGGATCAAGATACGAGCAGTACTTC. Translation: CASSQSAGSRYEQYF.

This clonotype was picked up many times. V gene TRBV20-1 combines with J gene TRBJ1-6, with D perhaps matching TRBD1 (6 bases). CDR1 and CDR2 (germline): DFQATT, SNEGSKA (reference sequence). Trimming took off 6 bases at V and 3 bases at J, with 15 bases between the two ends. The CDR3 sequence is 15 residues long. CDR3 in amino acids: CSAPDRHIYNSPLHF. In DNA form, the CDR3 reads TGCAGTGCCCCAGACAGGCATATCTATAATTCACCCCTCCACTTT.

The sample holds a few counts of this clonotype. This sequence joins TRBV6-1 and TRBJ1-2, with D unclear. The CDR3 sequence is 12 residues long. The V end was cut by 7 bases, the J end by 8 bases, with 14 bases between. The germline V gene encodes CDR1 MNHNS and CDR2 SASEGT. The DNA of the CDR3 is TGTGCCAGCACTTTATCCTTGGAAGGCTACACCTTC. Translated: CASTLSLEGYTF.

There are a few counts of this clonotype. The chain employs TRBV2 and TRBJ2-7; weak D call: TRBD1 (6 bases). This CDR3 has 12 residues. V was shortened by 6 bases and J by 5 bases, with 11 bases between the two germline ends. Germline V gene data show CDR1 as SNHLY and CDR2 as FYNNEI. CDR3 amino acids: CASREGVHEQYF. The DNA for the CDR3 is TGTGCCAGCAGAGAGGGGGTGCACGAGCAGTACTTC.

This clonotype was seen only a few times. CDR3 sequence: CASSTGLAGSYEQYF. In DNA form, the CDR3 reads TGCGCCAGCAGCACAGGACTAGCGGGCTCCTACGAGCAGTACTTC. The genes are TRBV5-1 and TRBJ2-7; 11 bases are shared with TRBD2. The CDR3 spans 15 residues. Germline CDR1 is SGHRS and CDR2 is YFSETQ. V gave up 4 bases and J gave up 0 bases; unmatched junction bases: 3.

This clonotype was seen more than once but under ten times. The chain carries TRBV6-1 and TRBJ1-2, with 10 bases matching TRBD1. The CDR3 spans 15 residues. Germline loops: CDR1 MNHNS, CDR2 SASEGT. The V gene end was trimmed by 6 bases and the J gene end by 2 bases; junction bases not matched to a gene: 6. CDR3 sequence reads: CASSASDRGNYGYTF. As DNA, the CDR3 is TGTGCCAGCAGCGCCTCGGACAGGGGGAACTATGGCTACACCTTC.

This clonotype has only a few counts. The chain couples TRBV20-1 to TRBJ2-3; 8 nucleotides line up with TRBD1. The germline gives CDR1 DFQATT, CDR2 SNEGSKA (reference sequence). Unmatched junction bases numbered 6, after V lost 4 bases and J lost 3 bases. The CDR3 length is 14 residues. In DNA form, the CDR3 reads TGCAGTGCTAAGGGGACAGGTGGAACAGATACGCAGTATTTT. Its protein product is CSAKGTGGTDTQYF.

V usage is TRBV11-2 and J usage is TRBJ2-6; D is unresolved. The V end was cut by 5 bases, the J end by 0 bases, with 17 bases between. Germline V gene data show CDR1 as SGHAT and CDR2 as FQNNGV. The length of the CDR3 is 18 residues. The CDR3 loop is CASSRFRPSASGANVLTF. The CDR3 region has the DNA TGTGCCAGCAGCCGATTTCGACCCTCGGCCTCTGGGGCCAACGTCCTGACTTTC.

The V gene is TRBV4-2, the J gene TRBJ2-7, with D unclear. Germline V gene data show CDR1 as LGHNA and CDR2 as YNFKEQ. Trimming shortened V by 0 bases and J by 3 bases, and 15 bases separated the two germline ends. The length of the CDR3 is 16 residues. CDR3 sequence: CASSQDLMTPYYEQYF. The CDR3 DNA reads as TGTGCCAGCAGCCAAGATCTGATGACACCTTACTACGAGCAGTACTTC.

This clonotype showed up just a few times. This chain joins TRBV30 and TRBJ1-1; D remains unclear. This CDR3 region has 14 residues. V was pared by 4 bases and J by 1 base, with 13 bases between. Per germline, CDR1 GTSNPN and CDR2 SVGIG (reference sequence). The CDR3 spells CAWNGLLTNTEAFF. The CDR3 nucleotides are TGTGCCTGGAACGGATTATTGACGAACACTGAAGCTTTCTTT.

The chain joins TRBV20-1 to TRBJ1-6, with 10 bases fitting TRBD1. This CDR3 has 18 amino acids. The V and J ends lost 4 bases and 7 bases, in that order; junction bases with no gene match: 16. CDR1 DFQATT and CDR2 SNEGSKA come from the germline V gene (reference sequence). The CDR3 nucleotides are TGCAGTGCTAACTTGTGGGACAGGGGCCCGGGTATCAATTCACCCCTCCACTTT. This translates into CSANLWDRGPGINSPLHF.